Sequencing of this T cell receptor beta chain was carried out in a study of control samples from healthy donors and cancer patients. This CDR3 region has 14 residues. The V segment lost 5 bases and the J segment 9 bases; nucleotides outside the gene matches: 9. Germline CDR1 reads MDHEN; CDR2 reads SYDVKM. Repertoires were generated with immunoSEQ multiplex PCR, while TCRdb's copy carries only in-frame clones and drops some. This table has about 140,000 clones, more than 80% appearing once. Sequencing was done on a sample of blood. This clonotype was sampled from a man aged 18 to 30 in good health. The chain employs TRBV28 and TRBJ1-5; 8 nucleotides align to TRBD1. Written as DNA, the CDR3 is TGTGCCAGCAGTGCCCCGGACAGGGATCGGCCCCAGCATTTT. Its protein product is CASSAPDRDRPQHF.